This entry lists 27 T cell receptor beta chains sequenced from one sample in a study of cytomegalovirus exposure and HLA in healthy donors. TCRdb keeps only in-frame clones here, not all; method: immunoSEQ multiplex PCR. The table has about 330,000 clones, 70% to 90% seen once. The sequenced sample was PBMCs. These receptors were taken from a woman younger than 30 in good health and CMV-seronegative.

The V call is TRBV7-2, the J call TRBJ1-5; no clear D gene. Germline assignment: CDR1 SGHTA and CDR2 FQGNSA. Between the trimmed V and J ends, which lost 4 bases and 4 bases, there was a span of 8 bases. CDR3 length: 13 amino acids. The CDR3, as DNA: TGTGCCAGCAGCTCCACCCAGAATCAGCCCCAGCATTTT. Translating it yields CASSSTQNQPQHF.

The chain uses TRBV19 and TRBJ2-5, with TRBD1 matching 9 bases. With 0 bases clipped from V and 5 bases from J, the junction kept 4 bases outside the gene matches. The germline V gene encodes CDR1 LNHDA and CDR2 SQIVND (reference sequence). This CDR3 spans 15 amino acids. CDR3 in DNA: TGTGCCAGTAGTATAGACCGGGACAGGGTGGAGACCCAGTACTTC. Its translation is CASSIDRDRVETQYF. Looking up the rest from reference TRBV19 and TRBJ2-5 gives the full variable domain: DGGITQSPKYLFRKEGQNVTLSCEQNLNHDAMYWYRQDPGQGLRLIYYSQIVNDFQKGDIAEGYSVSREKKESFPLTVTSAQKNPTAFYLCASSIDRDRVETQYFGPGTRLLVL.

This chain connects TRBV5-1 to TRBJ1-1, with 7 bases aligning to TRBD1. Germline V CDR1 and CDR2: SGHRS, YFSETQ. There are 13 residues in the CDR3. V shed 3 bases, J shed 5 bases, and the junction held 4 bases outside the gene matches. The CDR3 DNA reads TGCGCCAGCAGCTCGCCGGGACAGACTGAAGCTTTCTTT. As protein: CASSSPGQTEAFF.

This chain uses TRBV6-1 with TRBJ2-3; 9 bases map to TRBD2. Trimming removed 2 bases from V and 5 bases from J; junction bases left unmatched: 8. The germline V gene encodes CDR1 MNHNS and CDR2 SASEGT. CDR3 size: 16 residues. The CDR3: CASSEQASGNIDTQYF. The CDR3 nucleotides read TGTGCCAGCAGTGAACAGGCTAGCGGGAATATAGATACGCAGTATTTT.

The chain uses TRBV5-1 and TRBJ2-7, with 9 bases matching TRBD2. The germline CDR1 and CDR2 sequences are SGHRS and YFSETQ. Germline trimming cut 0 bases from V and 0 bases from J; bases unmatched to any gene: 10. The CDR3 runs 18 residues. CDR3 coding DNA: TGCGCCAGCAGCTTGGGTCCTAGCGGGAATCCGCCCTCCTACGAGCAGTACTTC. Translated, it gives CASSLGPSGNPPSYEQYF.

This clone appeared a few times. J is TRBJ2-1 and V is TRBV7-3; 8 bases agree with TRBD2. Germline trimming cut 4 bases from V and 8 bases from J; bases unmatched to any gene: 10. Germline CDR1 SGHTA, CDR2 FQGTGA. This CDR3 contains 15 residues. The CDR3 DNA sequence: TGTGCCAGCAGCTCCTCCGGGACTAGTATCTATGAGCAGTTCTTC. It translates to CASSSSGTSIYEQFF.

This chain joins TRBV6-6 and TRBJ1-4; 9 nucleotides match TRBD1. Germline CDR1 and CDR2: MNHNY and SVGAGI (reference sequence). The V gene end was trimmed by 6 bases and the J gene end by 7 bases; junction bases not matched to a gene: 3. CDR3 length equals 13 residues. The CDR3 here is CASSRQGVEKLFF. CDR3 nucleotides: TGTGCCAGCAGCCGACAGGGGGTTGAAAAACTGTTTTTT.

The genes are TRBV7-9 and TRBJ2-7; the match to TRBD1 covers 7 bases. The germline CDR1 and CDR2 sequences are SEHNR and FQNEAQ (reference sequence). The CDR3 loop spans 16 amino acids. The trim removed 5 bases at V and 4 bases at J, leaving 14 bases unmatched. This chain's CDR3 is CASSTQPNRGGYEQYF. The CDR3 nucleotides are TGTGCCAGCAGCACACAACCAAACAGGGGTGGGTACGAGCAGTACTTC.

The chain combines TRBV4-1 with TRBJ2-5; 9 bases are shared with TRBD2. Germline V gene sequence: CDR1 MGHRA, CDR2 YSYEKL. The CDR3 runs to 15 residues. The ends lost 4 bases at V and 1 base at J; junction bases unmatched: 4. The CDR3 sequence is CASSRTTSGQETQYF. The DNA of the CDR3 is TGCGCCAGCAGCCGGACGACTAGCGGCCAAGAGACCCAGTACTTC.

This clone occurred a few times. This chain links TRBV6-6 with TRBJ2-5, with 16 nucleotides matching TRBD2. The CDR3 consists of 16 residues. CDR1 and CDR2 (germline): MNHNY, SVGAGI (reference sequence). With 5 bases clipped from V and 5 bases from J, the junction kept 5 bases outside the gene matches. The CDR3 DNA reads as TGTGCCAGCAGTCCGGGACTAGCGGGAGGGCCTGAGACCCAGTACTTC. Protein sequence: CASSPGLAGGPETQYF.

The V gene is TRBV7-9, the J gene TRBJ1-1; D gene ambiguous. The CDR3 loop spans 13 amino acids. V was pared by 5 bases and J by 11 bases, with 18 bases between. Germline V gene lookup returns CDR1 SEHNR and CDR2 FQNEAQ (reference sequence). The CDR3 DNA sequence: TGTGCCAGCAGCACCAGCCCGGACGGAGGCGCTTTCTTT. Protein sequence: CASSTSPDGGAFF. Together with reference TRBV7-9 and TRBJ1-1, the CDR3 gives the full variable domain: DTGVSQNPRHKITKRGQNVTFRCDPISEHNRLYWYRQTLGQGPEFLTYFQNEAQLEKSRLLSDRFSAERPKGSFSTLEIQRTEQGDSAMYLCASSTSPDGGAFFGQGTRLTVV.

The chain carries TRBV9 and TRBJ1-4, with unresolved D. V shed 4 bases and J shed 0 bases, with 13 bases lying between them. Per germline, CDR1 SGDLS and CDR2 YYNGEE. The CDR3 extends over 16 amino acids. This CDR3 is CASSPRLYATNEKLFF. In nucleotides, the CDR3 is TGTGCCAGCAGCCCACGCCTATATGCAACTAATGAAAAACTGTTTTTT.

The chain has TRBV29-1 and TRBJ2-7; 9 bases line up with TRBD2. The CDR3 length is 13 residues. The J segment lost 0 bases and the V segment lost 6 bases, leaving 3 bases of the junction unmatched. In germline, CDR1 is SQVTM, CDR2 ANQGSEA. The CDR3 DNA reads TGCAGCGTAGCGGGAGGAAGCTCCTACGAGCAGTACTTC. Amino acid sequence: CSVAGGSSYEQYF.

The chain combines TRBV6-5 with TRBJ2-7; no definite D call. CDR1 is MNHEY and CDR2 is SVGAGI in the germline V gene. This CDR3 is 12 amino acids long. The V end lost 2 bases, the J end lost 6 bases, and 8 bases lay between the germline ends. CDR3 DNA: TGTGCCAGCAGTTACGATGGCGGCGAGCAGTACTTC. Encoded protein: CASSYDGGEQYF.

The V and J genes are TRBV7-9 and TRBJ2-5; D is possibly TRBD2 (5 bases). Germline values: CDR1 SEHNR, CDR2 FQNEAQ (reference sequence). V shed 3 bases and J shed 4 bases, with 15 bases lying between them. The CDR3 totals 15 residues. This chain's CDR3 is CASSFPPVLGETQYF. The CDR3 DNA is TGTGCCAGCAGCTTCCCGCCAGTACTAGGAGAGACCCAGTACTTC.

The chain joins TRBV28 to TRBJ1-5, with no clear D. Per the germline V gene, CDR1 is MDHEN and CDR2 is SYDVKM. CDR3 length equals 14 residues. Trimming removed 5 bases at V and 2 bases at J, with 10 bases between. For the CDR3, the DNA is TGTGCCAGCAGTCAACTAGAGGGCAATCAGCCCCAGCATTTT. Protein: CASSQLEGNQPQHF.

The chain links TRBV10-3 to TRBJ1-2, with no clear D. Germline V gene sequence: CDR1 ENHRY, CDR2 SYGVKD. V was pared by 0 bases and J by 5 bases, with 10 bases between. This CDR3 spans 14 amino acids. CDR3 loop: CAISESAADYGYTF. DNA for the CDR3: TGTGCCATCAGTGAGTCAGCTGCGGATTATGGCTACACCTTC.

The chain has TRBV29-1 and TRBJ2-1, with 9 bases lining up with TRBD2. The CDR3 has 16 residues. The germline V gene encodes CDR1 SQVTM and CDR2 ANQGSEA. The junction had 12 bases not matched to a gene; V was cut back by 7 bases and J by 2 bases. Here the CDR3 reads CSAGGGLAGPYNEQFF. The CDR3 DNA sequence: TGCAGCGCCGGGGGGGGTCTAGCGGGACCCTACAATGAGCAGTTCTTC.

This clone was picked up one time. The V and J genes are TRBV5-1 and TRBJ2-3; 7 nucleotides align to TRBD2. Unmatched junction bases numbered 10, after V lost 1 base and J lost 2 bases. Germline loops: CDR1 SGHRS, CDR2 YFSETQ. The CDR3 extends over 17 amino acids. The CDR3 is CASSLNSVAGHTDTQYF. The CDR3 DNA reads TGCGCCAGCAGCTTGAACTCGGTAGCGGGTCACACAGATACGCAGTATTTT.

V is TRBV27 and J is TRBJ2-6; 7 nucleotides agree with TRBD1. In germline, CDR1 is MNHEY, CDR2 SMNVEV (reference sequence). The CDR3 has 15 residues. V lost 7 bases, J lost 4 bases, and 7 bases stayed unmatched. The DNA of the CDR3 is TGTGCCAGCATGAAACAGGGGAGAGGGGCCAACGTCCTGACTTTC. Its protein product is CASMKQGRGANVLTF.

This CDR3 is CATSRDRLAGGPTGELFF. CDR3 DNA: TGTGCCACCAGCAGAGATCGGCTAGCGGGAGGGCCCACCGGGGAGCTGTTTTTT. The genes are TRBV15 and TRBJ2-2; TRBD2 aligns across 12 bases. Germline V gives CDR1 LNHNV, CDR2 YYDKDF (reference sequence). The CDR3 extends over 18 amino acids. V lost 0 bases, J lost 4 bases, and 6 bases stayed unmatched.

About this clone: Other DNA sequences from this sample encode an identical CDR3 as well. The V gene is TRBV29-1, the J gene TRBJ2-7; a possible D gene is TRBD1 (5 bases). This CDR3 is 14 amino acids long. The V end was cut by 3 bases, the J end by 2 bases, with 14 bases between. Germline CDR1 and CDR2: SQVTM and ANQGSEA. The CDR3 DNA reads TGCAGCGTTGAGGGCCAAGGGGCCCCCTACGAGCAGTACTTC. Protein: CSVEGQGAPYEQYF.

This chain connects TRBV5-1 to TRBJ2-2; 7 bases fit TRBD1. Germline V gives CDR1 SGHRS, CDR2 YFSETQ. Trimming at V came to 1 base and at J to 6 bases, leaving 12 bases not matched to a gene. The CDR3 is made up of 17 amino acids. Written as DNA, the CDR3 is TGCGCCAGCAGCTTGAGATCTACAGGGGAAAATTCCGGGGAGCTGTTTTTT. Its protein product is CASSLRSTGENSGELFF.

This clone was picked up many times. The chain uses TRBV2 and TRBJ2-7; a weak D match, TRBD2 (6 bases). V was shortened by 5 bases and J by 2 bases, with 16 bases between the two germline ends. The CDR3 is 15 amino acids. Per germline, CDR1 SNHLY and CDR2 FYNNEI. CDR3 amino acids: CASSPPVRGPYEQYF. DNA for the CDR3: TGTGCCAGCAGTCCCCCCGTGCGGGGACCCTACGAGCAGTACTTC.

The genes are TRBV4-1 and TRBJ1-1; 7 bases line up with TRBD1. The germline V gene has CDR1 MGHRA and CDR2 YSYEKL. This CDR3 is built from 15 residues. With V trimmed by 2 bases and J by 2 bases, 5 bases remained unmatched. This CDR3 reads CASSQPRQGNTEAFF. The CDR3, as DNA: TGCGCCAGCAGCCAACCACGACAGGGCAACACTGAAGCTTTCTTT.

V gene TRBV28 combines with J gene TRBJ2-7; D call uncertain. Looked up from germline, CDR1 is MDHEN and CDR2 is SYDVKM. V lost 2 bases, J lost 4 bases, and 15 bases lay in between. The CDR3 totals 15 residues. The CDR3, as DNA: TGTGCCAGCAGTTTAATGCCCCCGCAGTCATACGAGCAGTACTTC. As protein: CASSLMPPQSYEQYF.

The V gene is TRBV9, the J gene TRBJ2-7; D is unresolved. The CDR3 length is 15 residues. The V end lost 0 bases, the J end lost 2 bases, and 12 bases lay between the germline ends. The germline V gene has CDR1 SGDLS and CDR2 YYNGEE. The CDR3 DNA is TGTGCCAGCAGCGTAGGTTACTCGACAACCTACGAGCAGTACTTC. This encodes CASSVGYSTTYEQYF.